These 5 T cell receptor beta chains were all obtained from the same sample, sequenced in a study of blood T cell repertoires in COVID-19. Only in-frame clones appear in the TCRdb table, and some are missing; sequencing was by immunoSEQ multiplex PCR. The profile covers some 72,000 clones, with 86% appearing a single time and approximately 4.4% taken by the ten largest. Input material: peripheral blood. The receptor set was obtained from a man in his fifties or sixties with active or convalescent COVID-19.

The chain is built from TRBV15 and TRBJ2-5; D might be TRBD2 (5 bases). Germline CDR1 is LNHNV and CDR2 is YYDKDF (reference sequence). Trimming removed 0 bases at V and 3 bases at J, with 8 bases between. The CDR3 runs to 14 residues. CDR3 amino acids: CATSRDHGEETQYF. As DNA, the CDR3 is TGTGCCACCAGCAGAGATCACGGGGAAGAGACCCAGTACTTC.

V and J are TRBV2 and TRBJ2-6; maybe TRBD2 (6 bases). This CDR3 spans 16 amino acids. The germline gives CDR1 SNHLY, CDR2 FYNNEI. The V gene lost 6 bases and the J gene lost 2 bases, with 14 bases spanning the gap. The DNA of the CDR3 is TGTGCCAGCAGCTCGACGGGGAGGACTGGGGCCAACGTCCTGACTTTC. Encoded protein: CASSSTGRTGANVLTF.

The rearrangement links TRBV6-5 to TRBJ1-1, with D possibly TRBD1 on 6 matching bases. V was trimmed by 5 bases and J by 8 bases, leaving 9 bases between them. This CDR3 is 11 amino acids long. The germline V gene has CDR1 MNHEY and CDR2 SVGAGI. DNA for the CDR3: TGTGCCAGCAGTCTCGGGACAGAAGCTTTCTTT. Its translation: CASSLGTEAFF.

The chain employs TRBV14 and TRBJ2-2; no clear D gene. The V end was cut by 0 bases, the J end by 1 base, with 9 bases between. Germline V CDR1 and CDR2: SGHDN, FVKESK. The CDR3 covers 16 residues. CDR3 bases: TGTGCCAGCAGCCAAGAAACCGGCGGGAACACCGGGGAGCTGTTTTTT. Amino acids: CASSQETGGNTGELFF.

The chain uses TRBV7-2 and TRBJ1-4, with D perhaps TRBD1 (5 bases). The germline V gene encodes CDR1 SGHTA and CDR2 FQGNSA. This CDR3 is 17 amino acids long. V lost 5 bases to trimming and J lost 3 bases, with 19 bases between them. CDR3 DNA: TGTGCCAGCAGCGCGAAGGGGAGGGAATCGGCTAATGAAAAACTGTTTTTT. It yields the protein CASSAKGRESANEKLFF. Together with reference TRBV7-2 and TRBJ1-4, the CDR3 gives the full variable domain: GAGVSQSPSNKVTEKGKDVELRCDPISGHTALYWYRQSLGQGLEFLIYFQGNSAPDKSGLPSDRFSAERTGGSVSTLTIQRTQQEDSAVYLCASSAKGRESANEKLFFGSGTQLSVL.